A selection of T cell receptor beta chains follows, all from one sample in a study of post-analysis software for immune sequencing data. TCRdb reprocessed the PCR reads via MiXCR and lists one record per CDR3 protein. The sample yields roughly 670,000 distinct CDR3 sequences, around 60% seen once. The specimen was blood. The receptor set was obtained from a girl aged 2 to 10 with multiple sclerosis. Each CDR3 is given without its conserved first and last residue.

CDR3 length: 12
V gene: TRBV10-3
J gene: TRBJ2-7
CDR3 protein: AIRTGQGAREQY

CDR3 length: 13
V gene: TRBV18
J gene: TRBJ1-1
CDR3 protein: ASSPQGSPGTEAF

CDR3 length: 11
V gene: TRBV3-1
J gene: TRBJ2-5
CDR3 protein: ASSQDQTRTQY

CDR3 length: 13
V gene: TRBV7-2
J gene: TRBJ1-1
CDR3 protein: ASSLDRVVNTEAF

CDR3 length: 10
V gene: TRBV29-1
J gene: TRBJ2-5
CDR3 protein: SVGRDAETQY

CDR3 length: 12
V gene: TRBV20-1
J gene: TRBJ2-7
CDR3 protein: SARDVSGGYEQY

CDR3 length: 11
V gene: TRBV24-1
J gene: TRBJ2-1
CDR3 protein: ATGQGAGNEQF

CDR3 length: 10
V gene: TRBV3-1
J gene: TRBJ2-3
CDR3 protein: ASSQVEYTQY

CDR3 length: 12
V gene: TRBV29-1
J gene: TRBJ2-3
CDR3 protein: SVGGDLDTDTQY

CDR3 length: 13
V gene: TRBV12-3/TRBV12-4
J gene: TRBJ1-3
CDR3 protein: ASSPWTGKRNTIY

CDR3 length: 14
V gene: TRBV5-1
J gene: TRBJ2-7
CDR3 protein: ASSISPGTSAYEQY

CDR3 length: 16
V gene: TRBV6-2/TRBV6-3
J gene: TRBJ1-5
CDR3 protein: ASSYNPPLTGSNQPQH

CDR3 length: 13
V gene: TRBV27
J gene: TRBJ2-7
CDR3 protein: ASSSQTSGSYEQY

CDR3 length: 11
V gene: TRBV24-1
J gene: TRBJ1-1
CDR3 protein: ATSDERNTEAF

CDR3 length: 15
V gene: TRBV7-2
J gene: TRBJ2-3
CDR3 protein: ASSFTGATGLTDTQY

CDR3 length: 13
V gene: TRBV12-3/TRBV12-4
J gene: TRBJ2-1
CDR3 protein: ASQTVSYSYNEQF

CDR3 length: 13
V gene: TRBV20-1
J gene: TRBJ1-2
CDR3 protein: SARVGQGLGYGYT

CDR3 length: 12
V gene: TRBV29-1
J gene: TRBJ1-2
CDR3 protein: SVLQGARDYGYT

CDR3 length: 11
V gene: TRBV10-3
J gene: TRBJ2-7
CDR3 protein: AIRTDRLEEQY

CDR3 length: 11
V gene: TRBV20-1
J gene: TRBJ2-4
CDR3 protein: SAARETKNIQY